A single sample is the source of the 14 T cell receptor beta chains below, sequenced in a study of T-cell memory formation after mild COVID-19. TCRdb reprocessed the 5' RACE reads with MiXCR, giving one entry per CDR3 protein. The data contain under 200,000 distinct CDR3 sequences, more than 9% of them singletons. The sequencing input was PBMCs or a T cell subset sorted from them (not recorded which). The receptor set was obtained from a man aged 18 to 29 who had mild COVID-19 (a few samples of this study predate the infection). Cell type and time point are not known.

This clonotype appeared many times. The V call is TRBV4-3, the J call TRBJ2-1; 9 bases align to TRBD1. J was trimmed by 8 bases and V by 0 bases; bases with no gene match: 5. CDR1 and CDR2 from the germline V gene are LGHNA and YSLEER. This CDR3 region has 15 residues. In nucleotides, the CDR3 is TGCGCCAGCAGCCAAGATGACAGGGGGATCGATGAGCAGTTCTTC. Translating it yields CASSQDDRGIDEQFF.

There are a few counts of this clonotype. The gene calls are TRBV5-1 and TRBJ2-1; no clear D gene. CDR1 and CDR2 from the germline V gene are SGHRS and YFSETQ. The V end lost 5 bases, the J end lost 9 bases, and 15 bases lay between the germline ends. This CDR3 has 13 residues. The CDR3 sequence is CASRTLQSGEQFF. In DNA form, the CDR3 reads TGCGCCAGCAGGACCTTACAGTCGGGTGAGCAGTTCTTC.

This clonotype turned up a few times. V is TRBV4-2 and J is TRBJ1-1, with a possible D match to TRBD1 (5 bases). The CDR3 is made up of 14 amino acids. V was shortened by 0 bases and J by 4 bases, with 9 bases between the two germline ends. The germline V gene has CDR1 LGHNA and CDR2 YNFKEQ. CDR3 loop: CASSQEAGGTEAFF. The DNA for the CDR3 is TGTGCCAGCAGCCAAGAAGCGGGGGGCACTGAAGCTTTCTTT.

This chain joins TRBV20-1 and TRBJ1-2; perhaps TRBD1 as D (5 bases). This CDR3 has 20 residues. Trimming cost V 3 bases and J 4 bases, with 33 bases left between them. CDR1 DFQATT and CDR2 SNEGSKA come from the germline V gene (reference sequence). This chain's CDR3 is CSARGQSRQGNVGGIYGYTF. The CDR3 DNA follows: TGCAGTGCTAGGGGTCAGAGCAGGCAAGGGAATGTTGGGGGAATCTATGGCTACACCTTC.

The chain uses TRBV15 and TRBJ1-5, with D unresolved. Trimming took 4 bases from V and 0 from J, leaving 13 bases between them. This CDR3 region has 16 residues. Per the germline V gene, CDR1 is LNHNV and CDR2 is YYDKDF (reference sequence). The CDR3 bases are TGTGCCACCAGCATGGAAAACGGATATAGCAATCAGCCCCAGCATTTT. Protein: CATSMENGYSNQPQHF.

In this sample, this clonotype turned up many times. This chain connects TRBV5-1 to TRBJ2-1, with D maybe TRBD2 (5 bases). The V end lost 5 bases, the J end lost 6 bases, and 18 bases lay between the germline ends. Germline V gene data show CDR1 as SGHRS and CDR2 as YFSETQ. This CDR3 contains 15 residues. In DNA form, the CDR3 reads TGCGCCAGCAGGCCCGGGATACATCCCTCCAATGAGCAGTTCTTC. Encoded protein: CASRPGIHPSNEQFF.

The chain joins TRBV7-9 to TRBJ2-5, with TRBD2 as a possible D gene (5 bases). With 3 bases removed from V and 3 bases from J, the gap between germline ends came to 5 bases. The CDR3 consists of 12 residues. CDR1 and CDR2 from the germline V gene are SEHNR and FQNEAQ (reference sequence). Here the CDR3 DNA reads TGTGCCAGCAGCTTTAGCGAAGAGACCCAGTACTTC. The encoded protein is CASSFSEETQYF. Supplemented by reference TRBV7-9 and TRBJ2-5, the full variable domain reads DTGVSQNPRHKITKRGQNVTFRCDPISEHNRLYWYRQTLGQGPEFLTYFQNEAQLEKSRLLSDRFSAERPKGSFSTLEIQRTEQGDSAMYLCASSFSEETQYFGPGTRLLVL.

Remarks on this clonotype: One end of the junction is discordant with germline, which a read error may explain. The rearrangement links TRBV30 to TRBJ2-5; D ambiguous. CDR1 GTSNPN and CDR2 SVGIG come from the germline V gene (reference sequence). The CDR3 runs 11 residues. CDR3 bases: TGTGCCTGGAACACGGGCCCGGTTATGACCTTC. This codes for CAWNTGPVMTF.

This CDR3 is CASTNGTGVENIQYF. CDR3 in DNA: TGTGCCAGCACCAACGGGACAGGGGTGGAAAACATTCAGTACTTC. V gene TRBV5-4 combines with J gene TRBJ2-4; TRBD1 agrees at 10 bases. Trimming cost V 6 bases and J 5 bases; bases outside gene matches: 8. Germline assignment: CDR1 SGHNT and CDR2 YYREEE (reference sequence). This CDR3 contains 15 residues.

This chain connects TRBV5-1 to TRBJ2-3, with D perhaps assigned TRBD1 or TRBD2 (7 bases each). The V and J ends lost 4 bases and 1 base respectively, with 19 bases between them. Germline CDR1 SGHRS, CDR2 YFSETQ. The CDR3 covers 17 residues. This CDR3 is CASSPNRGGGGTDTQYF. CDR3 nucleotides: TGCGCCAGCAGCCCCAACCGGGGAGGGGGCGGCACAGATACGCAGTATTTT.

There are many counts of this clonotype. The V gene is TRBV20-1, the J gene TRBJ1-1; possibly TRBD1 for D (5 bases). The CDR3 extends over 13 amino acids. Germline loops: CDR1 DFQATT, CDR2 SNEGSKA (reference sequence). V gave up 7 bases and J gave up 0 bases, with 12 bases separating them. The CDR3 region is CSVIGTVNTEAFF. The CDR3 region has the DNA TGCAGTGTAATTGGGACGGTGAACACTGAAGCTTTCTTT.

This clonotype has more than one count but fewer than ten. V usage is TRBV11-2 and J usage is TRBJ2-1, with a tentative D call TRBD2 (5 bases). Trimming cost V 5 bases and J 5 bases, with 16 bases left between them. The CDR3 is made up of 15 amino acids. Germline CDR1 is SGHAT and CDR2 is FQNNGV. DNA of the CDR3: TGTGCCAGCAGCCGAATTCCCACTAGTCACAATGAGCAGTTCTTC. Amino acids: CASSRIPTSHNEQFF.

This rearrangement joins TRBV6-5 to TRBJ1-4; D unclear. Between the trimmed V and J ends, which lost 7 bases and 3 bases, there was a span of 9 bases. From germline, CDR1 is MNHEY and CDR2 SVGAGI. The CDR3 has 13 amino acids. In DNA, the CDR3 is TGTGCCAGCAAGCGGGATGCTAATGAAAAACTGTTTTTT. This encodes CASKRDANEKLFF.

A few counts support this clonotype. The chain recombines TRBV12-3 or TRBV12-4 with TRBJ1-2; the D gene is possibly TRBD1 (6 bases). Trimming removed 3 bases at V and 5 bases at J, with 16 bases between. This CDR3 has 15 amino acids. CDR3 DNA sequence: TGTGCCAGCAGTTTGTCAGGGGCCCTTCGTTATGGCTACACCTTC. Amino acid sequence: CASSLSGALRYGYTF.